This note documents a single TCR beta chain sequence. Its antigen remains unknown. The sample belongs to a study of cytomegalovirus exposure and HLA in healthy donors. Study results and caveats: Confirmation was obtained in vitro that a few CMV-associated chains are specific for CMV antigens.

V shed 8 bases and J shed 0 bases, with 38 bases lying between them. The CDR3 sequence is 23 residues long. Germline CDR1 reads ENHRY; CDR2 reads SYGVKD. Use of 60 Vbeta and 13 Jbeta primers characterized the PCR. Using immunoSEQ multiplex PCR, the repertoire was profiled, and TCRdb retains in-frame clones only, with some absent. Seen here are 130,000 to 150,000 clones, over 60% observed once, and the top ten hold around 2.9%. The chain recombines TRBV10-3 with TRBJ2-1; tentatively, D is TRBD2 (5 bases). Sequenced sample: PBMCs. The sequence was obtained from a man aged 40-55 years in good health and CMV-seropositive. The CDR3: CAILGTVRRVGAGGFRSYNEQFF. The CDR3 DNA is TGTGCCATCTTAGGCACGGTCCGCCGGGTCGGCGCGGGTGGTTTTCGCTCCTACAATGAGCAGTTCTTC.